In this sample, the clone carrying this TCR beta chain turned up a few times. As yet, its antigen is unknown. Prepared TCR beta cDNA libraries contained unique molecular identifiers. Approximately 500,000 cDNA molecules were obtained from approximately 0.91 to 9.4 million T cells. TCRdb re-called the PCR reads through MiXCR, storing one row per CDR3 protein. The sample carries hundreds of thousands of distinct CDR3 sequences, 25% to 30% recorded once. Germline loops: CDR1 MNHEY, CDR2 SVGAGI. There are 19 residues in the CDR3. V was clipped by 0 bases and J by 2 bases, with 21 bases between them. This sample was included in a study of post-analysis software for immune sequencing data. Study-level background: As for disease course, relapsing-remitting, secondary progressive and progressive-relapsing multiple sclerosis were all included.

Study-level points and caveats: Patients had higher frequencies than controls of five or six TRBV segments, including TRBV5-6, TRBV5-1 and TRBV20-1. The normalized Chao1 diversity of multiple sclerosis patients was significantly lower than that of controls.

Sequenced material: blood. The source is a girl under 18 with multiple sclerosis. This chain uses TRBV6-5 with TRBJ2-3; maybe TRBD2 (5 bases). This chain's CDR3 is CASSYSIDPGIHDTDTQYF. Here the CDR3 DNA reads TGTGCCAGCAGTTACTCGATTGACCCCGGGATCCATGACACAGATACGCAGTATTTT.